These 11 T cell receptor beta chains originate from one sample sequenced in a study of CD8 T cells in Susac syndrome. After extraction with the RNeasy kit, 0.5 to 1 ug of the RNA was reverse transcribed using random hexamers. In TCRdb, the immunoSEQ multiplex PCR reads were re-called with MiXCR into one record per CDR3 protein. The sample consists of 150,000 to 200,000 distinct CDR3 sequences, around 94% of them appearing once. Material for sequencing was CD4+ T cells from PBMCs. The receptors shown here come from a human donor in good health.

V gene TRBV23-1 combines with J gene TRBJ1-5; no clear D. TRBV23-1 is an open reading frame, and its role is uncertain. The CDR3 length is 13 residues. V was cut by 6 bases and J by 6 bases, with 12 bases left in between. CDR3 nucleotides: TGCGCCAGCAGCCGGGCGCGGCGTCAGCCCCAGCATTTT. Protein sequence: CASSRARRQPQHF.

The rearrangement uses TRBV29-1 and TRBJ1-2; weak D call: TRBD1 (5 bases). Germline CDR1 reads SQVTM; CDR2 reads ANQGSEA. V shed 8 bases and J shed 4 bases, with 11 bases lying between them. The CDR3 extends over 11 amino acids. The CDR3 sequence is CSSGGAYGYTF. Here the CDR3 DNA reads TGCAGCTCGGGAGGGGCCTATGGCTACACCTTC.

The rearrangement links TRBV28 to TRBJ2-7, with TRBD1 matching over 8 bases. The CDR3 is made up of 16 amino acids. The ends lost 8 bases at V and 0 bases at J; junction bases unmatched: 12. CDR1 and CDR2 from the germline V gene are MDHEN and SYDVKM. In DNA form, the CDR3 reads TGTGCCAGCGACTCGACAGGGGAGGCTTTCTCCTACGAGCAGTACTTC. It is translated as CASDSTGEAFSYEQYF.

This chain connects TRBV30 to TRBJ2-7; possibly TRBD1 for D (5 bases). The CDR3 contains 15 residues. V was trimmed by 1 base and J by 7 bases, leaving 20 bases between them. Germline CDR1 reads GTSNPN; CDR2 reads SVGIG (reference sequence). CDR3: CAWSAPLIGAREQYF. The CDR3, as DNA: TGTGCCTGGAGTGCCCCCCTCATAGGGGCGAGAGAGCAGTACTTC.

The rearrangement uses TRBV30 and TRBJ2-3; no firm D call. Germline values: CDR1 GTSNPN, CDR2 SVGIG (reference sequence). The CDR3 length is 11 residues. Trimming left V 0 bases short and J 6 bases short, with 4 bases between. The CDR3 loop is CAWSVGDTQYF. The CDR3, as DNA: TGTGCCTGGAGTGTAGGGGATACGCAGTATTTT.

V is TRBV2 and J is TRBJ2-3; D uncertain. V lost 3 bases, J lost 5 bases, and 9 bases lay in between. Germline CDR1 and CDR2: SNHLY and FYNNEI. The CDR3 runs to 13 residues. This CDR3 reads CASSEGWVDTQYF. The CDR3 DNA follows: TGTGCCAGCAGTGAGGGGTGGGTAGATACGCAGTATTTT.

V gene TRBV7-2 combines with J gene TRBJ2-5; possibly TRBD1 for D (5 bases). The CDR3 has 13 amino acids. V was pared by 5 bases and J by 0 bases, with 7 bases between. Germline loops: CDR1 SGHTA, CDR2 FQGNSA. This CDR3 reads CASSQDNQETQYF. Written as DNA, the CDR3 is TGTGCCAGCAGCCAGGACAACCAAGAGACCCAGTACTTC.

This chain joins TRBV6-6 and TRBJ2-3; D perhaps matches TRBD1 (6 bases). This CDR3 has 14 residues. The germline gives CDR1 MNHNY, CDR2 SVGAGI (reference sequence). V was shortened by 7 bases and J by 1 base, with 12 bases between the two germline ends. The chain's CDR3 is CASIRDTRTDTQYF. In DNA form, the CDR3 reads TGTGCCAGCATCCGGGACACCCGCACAGATACGCAGTATTTT.

The rearrangement uses TRBV7-9 and TRBJ1-1; D remains ambiguous. Germline values: CDR1 SEHNR, CDR2 FQNEAQ (reference sequence). CDR3 length equals 12 residues. V lost 2 bases, J lost 5 bases, and 6 bases lay in between. CDR3 residues: CASSLLRTEAFF. The CDR3 DNA reads as TGTGCCAGCAGCTTACTGAGGACTGAAGCTTTCTTT.

The chain carries TRBV29-1 and TRBJ2-5; D is uncertain. CDR3 length: 12 residues. The germline V gene has CDR1 SQVTM and CDR2 ANQGSEA. V lost 7 bases to trimming and J lost 7 bases, with 16 bases between them. The CDR3 nucleotides are TGCAGCGCCCTCCGGGCGTCCGGGACCCAGTACTTC. It codes for CSALRASGTQYF.

The V and J genes are TRBV20-1 and TRBJ1-1; a possible D gene is TRBD1 (5 bases). Germline CDR1 is DFQATT and CDR2 is SNEGSKA (reference sequence). This CDR3 is built from 13 residues. Trimming left V 0 bases short and J 4 bases short, with 9 bases between. In DNA, the CDR3 is TGCAGTGCTAGAGATCCAAGGGGCACTGAAGCTTTCTTT. Translated: CSARDPRGTEAFF.